A single sample gave rise to the 10 T cell receptor beta chains below, sequenced in a study of OX40 agonist ivuxolimab in advanced cancers. The repertoire was sequenced with immunoSEQ multiplex PCR; TCRdb's copy has only in-frame clones and lacks some. The sample shows almost 80,000 clones, just under 85% of them seen only once. The sample consisted of CD4+ or CD8+ T cells sorted from blood, taken in a trial of the OX40 agonist ivuxolimab. The receptors were sampled from an adult with an advanced solid tumor such as melanoma, head and neck, liver or kidney cancer.

This clone has a handful of counts. The chain links TRBV28 to TRBJ1-4; maybe TRBD1 (6 bases). The length of the CDR3 is 16 residues. Germline V gives CDR1 MDHEN, CDR2 SYDVKM. V lost 3 bases and J 0 bases, leaving 11 bases between the germline ends. CDR3 region: CASSFLRGSTNEKLFF. DNA for the CDR3: TGTGCCAGCAGTTTTCTCAGGGGATCAACTAATGAAAAACTGTTTTTT.

The chain combines TRBV5-4 with TRBJ2-5; 8 bases agree with TRBD1. Looked up from germline, CDR1 is SGHNT and CDR2 is YYREEE (reference sequence). The V gene end was trimmed by 1 base and the J gene end by 4 bases; junction bases not matched to a gene: 6. CDR3 length equals 15 residues. The CDR3 DNA reads TGTGCCAGCAGCTTGCCGTCAGGGGGCGGAGAGACCCAGTACTTC. Its translation is CASSLPSGGGETQYF.

V and J are TRBV30 and TRBJ2-7; TRBD2 might be the D (6 bases). The ends were cut back, 3 bases at V and 2 bases at J, with 14 bases in the middle. This CDR3 has 14 residues. Per the germline V gene, CDR1 is GTSNPN and CDR2 is SVGIG (reference sequence). The CDR3 reads CAWSLQRAPYEQYF. Here the CDR3 DNA reads TGTGCCTGGAGCCTTCAGCGGGCCCCCTACGAGCAGTACTTC.

This chain connects TRBV5-1 to TRBJ2-2, with no clear D. V lost 4 bases and J lost 1, with 11 bases in between. The CDR3 is 15 residues long. Germline V gene data show CDR1 as SGHRS and CDR2 as YFSETQ. The CDR3, as DNA: TGCGCCAGCAGCCCAATCGCGGTGAACACCGGGGAGCTGTTTTTT. Its protein is CASSPIAVNTGELFF.

V gene TRBV9 combines with J gene TRBJ2-3; D unresolved. V lost 0 bases and J lost 4, with 6 bases in between. Germline V gene data show CDR1 as SGDLS and CDR2 as YYNGEE. This CDR3 spans 13 amino acids. Here the CDR3 reads CASSVEGPDTQYF. As DNA, the CDR3 is TGTGCCAGCAGCGTAGAGGGCCCAGATACGCAGTATTTT. The full variable domain, its missing parts supplied by reference TRBV9 and TRBJ2-3, is DSGVTQTPKHLITATGQRVTLRCSPRSGDLSVYWYQQSLDQGLQFLIQYYNGEERAKGNILERFSAQQFPDLHSELNLSSLELGDSALYFCASSVEGPDTQYFGPGTRLTVL.

This clone was observed a single time. The CDR3 nucleotides read TGTGCCAGCAGCTCCCGGGACAGGGCGTACGAGCAGTACTTC. It specifies CASSSRDRAYEQYF. This chain connects TRBV11-2 to TRBJ2-7; 9 nucleotides agree with TRBD1. The ends lost 4 bases at V and 4 bases at J; junction bases unmatched: 5. This CDR3 region has 14 residues. Per the germline V gene, CDR1 is SGHAT and CDR2 is FQNNGV.

This clone was counted once. The chain links TRBV6-1 to TRBJ2-1, with 7 bases identical to TRBD2. The V and J ends lost 3 bases and 3 bases, in that order; junction bases with no gene match: 5. CDR1 and CDR2 (germline): MNHNS, SASEGT. There are 15 residues in the CDR3. The CDR3: CASSDRLAVYNEQFF. CDR3 bases: TGTGCCAGCAGTGATCGGCTAGCGGTCTACAATGAGCAGTTCTTC.

This clone has just one count. The chain uses TRBV19 and TRBJ2-7; tentatively, D is TRBD1 (6 bases). The CDR3 has 14 residues. CDR1 and CDR2 (germline): LNHDA, SQIVND (reference sequence). The V end was cut by 3 bases, the J end by 3 bases, with 12 bases between. As DNA, the CDR3 is TGTGCCAGTAGTATTGGCAAGGGGGACTACGAGCAGTACTTC. It translates to CASSIGKGDYEQYF.

This chain links TRBV2 with TRBJ2-1; 8 positions match TRBD2. Per germline, CDR1 SNHLY and CDR2 FYNNEI. Losses at the gene ends were 9 bases for V and 10 bases for J; bases not matched to a gene: 11. The length of the CDR3 is 13 residues. Here the CDR3 reads CASEGREGTEQFF. Written as DNA, the CDR3 is TGTGCCAGTGAGGGACGGGAGGGAACAGAGCAGTTCTTC.

This sequence joins TRBV6-5 and TRBJ2-1; TRBD1 agrees at 10 bases. The CDR3 is 14 residues long. The V and J ends lost 6 bases and 4 bases, in that order; junction bases with no gene match: 3. Germline loops: CDR1 MNHEY, CDR2 SVGAGI. The CDR3 DNA reads TGTGCCAGCAGGGGGGACAGGGGATACAATGAGCAGTTCTTC. Residues: CASRGDRGYNEQFF.